This TCR beta chain appears in the sequencing data of a study of beta chain features in type 1 diabetes. On this clone: Its antigen remains unknown.

Study-wide results and caveats: People with Type 1 diabetes carried modestly yet significantly shorter TCRB CDR3s in all four CD4+ subsets.

Expressed TCRB transcripts got sequenced, as all isolated RNA was reverse transcribed. Using immunoSEQ multiplex PCR, the repertoire was profiled, and TCRdb retains in-frame clones only, with some absent. The repertoire holds more than 250,000 clones, with 24% as singletons. Germline lookup yields CDR1 SGHDT and CDR2 YYEEEE. The V and J ends lost 5 bases and 7 bases, in that order; junction bases with no gene match: 10. This CDR3 region has 15 residues. CD4+ naive, central memory, regulatory and stem cell-like memory cells were sorted via CD45RO/CCR7/CD25/CD127/CD95/CD27. Once sorted, every population was more than 95% pure.

The receptor's source is a woman in her thirties with type 1 diabetes. Material for sequencing was naive CD4+ T cells from blood. This rearrangement joins TRBV5-6 to TRBJ2-3; TRBD2 matches at 10 bases. The CDR3 sequence is CASRLLAGAVNTQYF. The CDR3 DNA follows: TGTGCCAGCAGACTTCTAGCGGGAGCAGTAAATACGCAGTATTTT. The full variable domain, completed using reference TRBV5-6 and TRBJ2-3, is DAGVTQSPTHLIKTRGQQVTLRCSPKSGHDTVSWYQQALGQGPQFIFQYYEEEERQRGNFPDRFSGHQFPNYSSELNVNALLLGDSALYLCASRLLAGAVNTQYFGPGTRLTVL.